This T cell receptor (beta chain) was sequenced in a study of identical twins. Study observations and caveats: Diverse VJ usage suggested most zero-insertion clonotypes were not invariant T cells. Less excess twin sharing appeared in beta out-of-frame sequences.

Template switching added a universal primer binding site, and final cDNA carried unique molecular identifiers. TCRdb independently ran MiXCR on the 5' RACE reads; one entry per CDR3 protein. The table has 1,800,000 or so distinct CDR3 sequences, 32% seen once. This clonotype has a handful of counts. Antigen unknown. Germline values: CDR1 SGHRS, CDR2 YFSETQ. V was trimmed by 4 bases and J by 3 bases, leaving 17 bases between them. The CDR3 sequence is 15 residues long. V and J are TRBV5-1 and TRBJ2-7; D may be TRBD1 or TRBD2 (6 bases each). The origin of this receptor is a newborn girl in good health. The sequenced sample consisted of cord blood. The CDR3 DNA reads as TGCGCCAGCAGCGGAGGGGGGCCGACATTCTACGAGCAGTACTTC. Translation: CASSGGGPTFYEQYF.